This T cell receptor beta chain is from a study of response to subunit inactivated influenza vaccine. Broader study findings: Only a handful of new T cells, the authors suggested, are recruited with each seasonal influenza vaccination.

TCRdb re-called the RT-PCR reads through MiXCR, storing one row per CDR3 protein. The table lists roughly 710,000 distinct CDR3 sequences, around 15% of them singletons. This clonotype was seen a few times. No antigen is known for it. Trimming left V 2 bases short and J 2 bases short, with 6 bases between. CDR1 is SNHLY and CDR2 is FYNNEI in the germline V gene. The CDR3 consists of 13 residues. Here the sequenced sample was PBMCs from blood, taken around two weeks before vaccination. The chain employs TRBV2 and TRBJ2-5; D remains unclear. The receptor comes from a man aged 45-65 years who received an inactivated influenza vaccine. CDR3 DNA sequence: TGTGCCAGCAGTGAAAACAGTCAAGAGACCCAGTACTTC. Translating gives CASSENSQETQYF.